This is a list of T cell receptor beta chains from one sample in a study of blood T cell repertoires in COVID-19. Profiled with immunoSEQ multiplex PCR; TCRdb holds only in-frame clones, not every one. In the table there are roughly 75,000 clones, about 90% of which are singletons. The specimen sequenced was peripheral blood. The receptors here all came from an elderly man in a cohort sampled during active COVID-19. The CDR3 runs from the conserved cysteine through the conserved F or W. Each record gives: D gene, CDR3 length, J gene, clone size, V gene, CDR3 DNA, CDR3 protein. D genes are given only for firm matches. A clone size is listed for some rows: how often the clone was seen (once, few, many), or a class if it is expanded.

-,14,TRBJ2-2,-,TRBV6-1,TGTGCCAGCAGTGACCAGGGGAACACCGGGGAGCTGTTTTTT,CASSDQGNTGELFF
-,14,TRBJ2-6,-,TRBV6-5,TGTGCCAGCAGTCCCTACTCTGGGGCCAACGTCCTGACTTTC,CASSPYSGANVLTF
TRBD2,15,TRBJ2-3,-,TRBV10-3,TGTGCCATCAGAGAAGCGGGGGGGCAGACAGATACGCAGTATTTT,CAIREAGGQTDTQYF
-,15,TRBJ2-3,-,TRBV28,TGTGCCAGCAGTTTTACAGGGTCTAGCACAGATACGCAGTATTTT,CASSFTGSSTDTQYF
-,13,TRBJ2-7,-,TRBV9,TGTGCCAGCAGCGTCGGACAGAACTACGAGCAGTACTTC,CASSVGQNYEQYF
-,16,TRBJ1-5,-,TRBV19,TGTGCCAGTAGTATAGGGGGCAGGGGTCCCAATCAGCCCCAGCATTTT,CASSIGGRGPNQPQHF
-,16,TRBJ2-7,-,TRBV4-1,TGCGCCAGCAGCCAAGACCCGCCTGGGAGCTCCTACGAGCAGTACTTC,CASSQDPPGSSYEQYF
-,15,TRBJ1-2,-,TRBV3-1/TRBV3-2,TGTGCCAGCAGCCAAGAATCCGGTGGGTCAGGGGGCTACACCTTC,CASSQESGGSGGYTF
TRBD1,15,TRBJ1-1,-,TRBV7-2,TGTGCCAGCAGACCCAGCAGGGGGCTCCTCGGCGAAGCTTTCTTT,CASRPSRGLLGEAFF
-,14,TRBJ1-6,-,TRBV18,TGTGCCAGCTCCCTGGGGCAGGATAATTCACCCCTCCACTTT,CASSLGQDNSPLHF
-,16,TRBJ2-7,-,TRBV6-1,TGTGCCAGCAGTGAAACCCAAGGACTGGGCCACCACGAGCAGTACTTC,CASSETQGLGHHEQYF
-,13,TRBJ1-2,-,TRBV7-2,TGTGCCAGCAGCCCCGAGTTGAAAAGCGGCTACACCTTC,CASSPELKSGYTF
-,14,TRBJ1-6,-,TRBV5-1,TGCGCCAGCAGCTTGGAGGGGGTTGCCTCACCCCTCCACTTT,CASSLEGVASPLHF
-,12,TRBJ1-4,-,TRBV28,TGTGCCAGCGGGGGAGGGGTGGAAAAACTGTTTTTT,CASGGGVEKLFF
TRBD1,15,TRBJ2-1,-,TRBV5-1,TGCGCCAGCCGAGGTAGGACAGGGCCCTACAATGAGCAGTTCTTC,CASRGRTGPYNEQFF
TRBD1,13,TRBJ1-2,few,TRBV3-1/TRBV3-2,TGTGCCAGCAGCCAAGGAGGGGGCGCTGGCTACACCTTC,CASSQGGGAGYTF
TRBD1,16,TRBJ2-2,-,TRBV28,TGTGCCAGCAGTTTTCTCCCAGGGGGTAACACCGGGGAGCTGTTTTTT,CASSFLPGGNTGELFF
-,15,TRBJ1-4,few,TRBV11-2,TGTGCCAGCAGCAATGCTTACGGTGGTAATGAAAAACTGTTTTTT,CASSNAYGGNEKLFF
-,11,TRBJ1-2,-,TRBV3-1/TRBV3-2,TGTGCCAGCAGCCAAGGACAGGGCTACACCTTC,CASSQGQGYTF
-,15,TRBJ2-5,-,TRBV7-2,TGTGCCAGCAGTAGAAAGACTGCACAACTTGAGACCCAGTACTTC,CASSRKTAQLETQYF